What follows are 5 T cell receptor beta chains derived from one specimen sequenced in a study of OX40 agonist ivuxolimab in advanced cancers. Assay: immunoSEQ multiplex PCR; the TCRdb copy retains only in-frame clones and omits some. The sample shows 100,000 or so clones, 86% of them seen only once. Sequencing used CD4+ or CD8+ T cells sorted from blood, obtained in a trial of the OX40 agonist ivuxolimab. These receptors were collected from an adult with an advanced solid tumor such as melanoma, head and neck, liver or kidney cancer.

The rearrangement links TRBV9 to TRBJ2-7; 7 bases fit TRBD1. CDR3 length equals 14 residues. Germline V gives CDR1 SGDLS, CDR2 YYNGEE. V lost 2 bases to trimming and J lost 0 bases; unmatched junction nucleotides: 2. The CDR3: CASSVGTVSYEQYF. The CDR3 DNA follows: TGTGCCAGCAGCGTCGGGACAGTCTCCTACGAGCAGTACTTC.

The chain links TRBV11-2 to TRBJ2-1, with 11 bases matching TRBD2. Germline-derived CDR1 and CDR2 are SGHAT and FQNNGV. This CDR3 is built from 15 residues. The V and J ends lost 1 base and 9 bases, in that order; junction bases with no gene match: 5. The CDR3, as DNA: TGTGCCAGCAGCTTAGGGCTAGCGGGAGGAGGTGAGCAGTTCTTC. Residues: CASSLGLAGGGEQFF.

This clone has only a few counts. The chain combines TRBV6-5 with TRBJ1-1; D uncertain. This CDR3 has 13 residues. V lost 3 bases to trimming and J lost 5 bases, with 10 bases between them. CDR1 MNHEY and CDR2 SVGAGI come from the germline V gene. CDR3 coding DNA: TGTGCCAGCAGTTATCAAACGGAGACTGAAGCTTTCTTT. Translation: CASSYQTETEAFF.

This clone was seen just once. The CDR3 spells CASSDLGVLTYEQYF. CDR3 nucleotides: TGCGCCAGCAGCGACCTTGGGGTCTTGACCTACGAGCAGTACTTC. This rearrangement joins TRBV4-1 to TRBJ2-7; no clear D. Germline V CDR1 and CDR2: MGHRA, YSYEKL. V shed 5 bases and J shed 2 bases, with 16 bases lying between them. CDR3 length equals 15 residues.

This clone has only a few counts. In DNA form, the CDR3 reads TGTGCCAGCAGCTTAAAAAGGGGCGCCTACGAGCAGTACTTC. Protein sequence: CASSLKRGAYEQYF. The V gene is TRBV11-3, the J gene TRBJ2-7; TRBD1 is a possible D gene (5 bases). V was pared by 2 bases and J by 2 bases, with 10 bases between. CDR1 SGHNT and CDR2 YENEEA come from the germline V gene. This CDR3 has 14 residues.